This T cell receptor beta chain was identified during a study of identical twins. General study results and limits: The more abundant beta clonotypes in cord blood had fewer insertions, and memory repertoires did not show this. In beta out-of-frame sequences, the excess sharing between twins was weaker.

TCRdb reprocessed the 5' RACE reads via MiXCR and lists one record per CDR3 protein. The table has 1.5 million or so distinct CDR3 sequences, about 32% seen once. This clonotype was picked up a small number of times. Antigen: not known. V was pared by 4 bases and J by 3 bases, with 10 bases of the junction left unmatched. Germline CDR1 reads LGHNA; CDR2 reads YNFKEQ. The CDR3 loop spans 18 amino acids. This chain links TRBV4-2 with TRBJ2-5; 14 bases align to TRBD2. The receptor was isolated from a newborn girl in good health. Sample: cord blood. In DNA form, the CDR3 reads TGTGCCAGCAGCCTCGGGACTAGCGGGAGATTAGTGGAAGAGACCCAGTACTTC. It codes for CASSLGTSGRLVEETQYF.